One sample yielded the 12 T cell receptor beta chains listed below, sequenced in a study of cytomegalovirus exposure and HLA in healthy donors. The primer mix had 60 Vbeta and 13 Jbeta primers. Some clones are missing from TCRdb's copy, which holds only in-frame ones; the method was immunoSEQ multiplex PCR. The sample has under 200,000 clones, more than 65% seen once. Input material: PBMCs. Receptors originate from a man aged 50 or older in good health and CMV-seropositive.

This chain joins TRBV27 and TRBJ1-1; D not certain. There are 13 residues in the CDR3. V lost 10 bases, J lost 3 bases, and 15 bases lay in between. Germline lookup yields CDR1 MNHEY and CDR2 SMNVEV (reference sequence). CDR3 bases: TGTGCCAATTTGGGGAGGAGTGACACTGAAGCTTTCTTT. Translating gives CANLGRSDTEAFF.

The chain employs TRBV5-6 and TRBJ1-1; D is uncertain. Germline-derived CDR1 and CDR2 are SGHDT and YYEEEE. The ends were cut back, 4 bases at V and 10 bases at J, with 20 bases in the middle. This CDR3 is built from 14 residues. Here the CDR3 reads CASSTARPESRAFF. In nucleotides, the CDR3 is TGTGCCAGCAGCACGGCGCGGCCAGAAAGTAGAGCTTTCTTT.

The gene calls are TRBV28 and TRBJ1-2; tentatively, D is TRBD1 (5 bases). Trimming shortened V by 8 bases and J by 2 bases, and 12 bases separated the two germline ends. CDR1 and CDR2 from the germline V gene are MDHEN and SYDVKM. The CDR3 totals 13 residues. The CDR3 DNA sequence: TGTGCCAGCCGGGACTCCTCGAACTATGGCTACACCTTC. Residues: CASRDSSNYGYTF.

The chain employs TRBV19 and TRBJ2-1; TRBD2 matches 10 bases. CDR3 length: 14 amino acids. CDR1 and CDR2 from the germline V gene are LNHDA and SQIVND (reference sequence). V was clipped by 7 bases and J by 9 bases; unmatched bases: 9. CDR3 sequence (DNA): TGTGCCAGTAATAGGGCTAGCGGGAGCAGTGAGCAGTTCTTC. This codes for CASNRASGSSEQFF.

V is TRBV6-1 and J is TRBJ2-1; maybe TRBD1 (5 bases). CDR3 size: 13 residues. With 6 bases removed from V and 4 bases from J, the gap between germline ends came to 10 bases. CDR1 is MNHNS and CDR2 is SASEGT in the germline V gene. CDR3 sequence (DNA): TGTGCCAGCAGGCAACAGGAATACAATGAGCAGTTCTTC. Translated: CASRQQEYNEQFF.

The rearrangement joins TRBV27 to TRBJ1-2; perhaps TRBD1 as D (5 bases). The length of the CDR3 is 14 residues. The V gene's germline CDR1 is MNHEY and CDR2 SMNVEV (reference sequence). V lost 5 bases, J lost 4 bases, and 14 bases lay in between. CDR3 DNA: TGTGCCAGCAGTCCTCGGGGGGAAGGCTATGGCTACACCTTC. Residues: CASSPRGEGYGYTF.

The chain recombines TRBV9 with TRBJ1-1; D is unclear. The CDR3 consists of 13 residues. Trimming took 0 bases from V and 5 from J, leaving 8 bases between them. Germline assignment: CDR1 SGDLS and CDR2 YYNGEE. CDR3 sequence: CASSVGSGTEAFF. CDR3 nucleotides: TGTGCCAGCAGCGTAGGAAGCGGAACTGAAGCTTTCTTT. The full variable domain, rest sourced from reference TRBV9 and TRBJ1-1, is DSGVTQTPKHLITATGQRVTLRCSPRSGDLSVYWYQQSLDQGLQFLIQYYNGEERAKGNILERFSAQQFPDLHSELNLSSLELGDSALYFCASSVGSGTEAFFGQGTRLTVV.

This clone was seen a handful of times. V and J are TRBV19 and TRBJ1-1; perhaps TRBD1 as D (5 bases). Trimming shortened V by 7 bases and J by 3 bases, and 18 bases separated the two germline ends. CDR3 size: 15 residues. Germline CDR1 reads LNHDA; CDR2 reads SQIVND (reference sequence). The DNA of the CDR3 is TGTGCCAGTAACCCTGGGGCAGAGTGGGACACTGAAGCTTTCTTT. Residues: CASNPGAEWDTEAFF.

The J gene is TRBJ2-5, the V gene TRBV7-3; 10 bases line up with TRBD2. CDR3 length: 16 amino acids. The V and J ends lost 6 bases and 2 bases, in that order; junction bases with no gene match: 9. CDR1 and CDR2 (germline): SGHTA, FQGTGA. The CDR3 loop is CASRSGLAAAQETQYF. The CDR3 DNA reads TGTGCCAGCAGGTCCGGACTAGCGGCCGCTCAAGAGACCCAGTACTTC. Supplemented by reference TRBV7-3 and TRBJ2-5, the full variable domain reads GAGVSQTPSNKVTEKGKYVELRCDPISGHTALYWYRQSLGQGPEFLIYFQGTGAADDSGLPNDRFFAVRPEGSVSTLKIQRTERGDSAVYLCASRSGLAAAQETQYFGPGTRLLVL.

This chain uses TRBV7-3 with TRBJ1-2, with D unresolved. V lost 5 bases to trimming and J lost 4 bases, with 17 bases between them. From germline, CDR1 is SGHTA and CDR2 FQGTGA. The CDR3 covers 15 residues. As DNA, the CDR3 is TGTGCCAGCAGCCGAGAACCCACCGGGATCTATGGCTACACCTTC. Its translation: CASSREPTGIYGYTF.

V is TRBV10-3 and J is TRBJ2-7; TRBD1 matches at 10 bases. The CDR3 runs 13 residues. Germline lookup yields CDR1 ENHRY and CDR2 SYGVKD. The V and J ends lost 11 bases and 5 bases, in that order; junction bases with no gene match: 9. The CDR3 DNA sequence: TGTGCCGTCCGACCGGGACAGGGGAACGAGCAGTACTTC. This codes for CAVRPGQGNEQYF.

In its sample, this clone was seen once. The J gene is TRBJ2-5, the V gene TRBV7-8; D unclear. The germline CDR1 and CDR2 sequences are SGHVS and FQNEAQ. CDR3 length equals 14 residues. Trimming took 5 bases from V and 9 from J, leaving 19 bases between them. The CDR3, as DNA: TGTGCCAGCAGCCGAGCGAATAAGGCTCAGCCCCAGTACTTC. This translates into CASSRANKAQPQYF.